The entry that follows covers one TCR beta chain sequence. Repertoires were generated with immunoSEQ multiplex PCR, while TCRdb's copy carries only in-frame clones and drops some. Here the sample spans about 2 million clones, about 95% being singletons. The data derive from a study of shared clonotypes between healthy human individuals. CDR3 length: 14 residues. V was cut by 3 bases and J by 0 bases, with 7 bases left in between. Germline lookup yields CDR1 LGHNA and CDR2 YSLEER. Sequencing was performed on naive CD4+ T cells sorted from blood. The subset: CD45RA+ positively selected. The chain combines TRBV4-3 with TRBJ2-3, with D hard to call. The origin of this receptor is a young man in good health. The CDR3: CASSHPQSTDTQYF. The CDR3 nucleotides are TGCGCCAGCAGCCACCCCCAGAGCACAGATACGCAGTATTTT.